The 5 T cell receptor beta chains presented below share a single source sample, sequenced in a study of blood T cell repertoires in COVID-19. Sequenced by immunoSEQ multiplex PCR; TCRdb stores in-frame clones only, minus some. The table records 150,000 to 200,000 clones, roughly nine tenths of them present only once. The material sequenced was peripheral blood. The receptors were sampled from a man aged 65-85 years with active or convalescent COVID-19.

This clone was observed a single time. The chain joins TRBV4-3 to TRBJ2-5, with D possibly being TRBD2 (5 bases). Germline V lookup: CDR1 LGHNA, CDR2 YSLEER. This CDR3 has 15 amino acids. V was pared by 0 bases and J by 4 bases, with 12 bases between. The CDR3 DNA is TGCGCCAGCAGCCAAGATATGCGGGCTGGAGAGACCCAGTACTTC. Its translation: CASSQDMRAGETQYF.

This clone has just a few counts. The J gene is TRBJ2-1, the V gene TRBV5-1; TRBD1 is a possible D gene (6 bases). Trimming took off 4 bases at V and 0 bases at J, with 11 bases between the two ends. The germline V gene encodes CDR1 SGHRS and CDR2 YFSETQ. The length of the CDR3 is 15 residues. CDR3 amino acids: CASSQGFGSYNEQFF. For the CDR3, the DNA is TGCGCCAGCAGCCAGGGGTTTGGCTCCTACAATGAGCAGTTCTTC.

CDR3 protein: CAIGQGDSPLHF. The CDR3 DNA reads as TGTGCCATCGGACAGGGGGATTCACCCCTCCACTTT. This rearrangement joins TRBV10-3 to TRBJ1-6; 10 bases are a match to TRBD1. J gave up 8 bases and V 8 bases, and 0 bases lay outside the gene matches. CDR1 and CDR2 from the germline V gene are ENHRY and SYGVKD. This CDR3 is 12 amino acids long.

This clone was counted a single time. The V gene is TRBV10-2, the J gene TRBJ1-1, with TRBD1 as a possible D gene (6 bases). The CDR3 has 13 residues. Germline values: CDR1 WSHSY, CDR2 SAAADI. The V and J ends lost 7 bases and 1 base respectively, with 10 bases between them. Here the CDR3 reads CASTGQSNTEAFF. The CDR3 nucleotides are TGCGCCAGCACCGGACAGTCGAACACTGAAGCTTTCTTT.

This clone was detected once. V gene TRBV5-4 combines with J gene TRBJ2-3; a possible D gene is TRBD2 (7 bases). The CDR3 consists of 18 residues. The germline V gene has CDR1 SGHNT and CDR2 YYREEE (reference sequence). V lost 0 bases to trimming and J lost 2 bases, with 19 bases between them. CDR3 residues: CASSLAGGRVPLTDTQYF. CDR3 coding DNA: TGTGCCAGCAGCTTGGCGGGGGGCAGGGTCCCCCTCACAGATACGCAGTATTTT.